These 32 T cell receptor beta chains were all obtained from the same sample, sequenced in a study of T-cell reconstitution after alpha-beta-depleted transplantation in children. Unique molecular identifiers were used to barcode this TCRbeta library. One entry per CDR3 protein results from TCRdb running MiXCR on the PCR reads. The data show 200,000 to 300,000 distinct CDR3 sequences, roughly 8.2% seen once. Sequences were derived from PBMCs, mostly from graft donor cells, sampled 180 days after TCRalphabeta/CD19-depleted stem cell transplant. The receptors originated from a male patient younger than 18 who had a stem cell transplant for acute lymphoblastic leukemia, so the T cells may come from the graft donor.

This clonotype was seen at least ten times. This sequence joins TRBV28 and TRBJ2-7; TRBD2 matches at 14 bases. Germline assignment: CDR1 MDHEN and CDR2 SYDVKM. Trimming took 3 bases from V and 3 from J; bases not matched to a gene: 1. The CDR3 is 15 residues long. CDR3 protein: CASSFGTSGSYEQYF. In DNA form, the CDR3 reads TGTGCCAGCAGTTTTGGGACTAGCGGGAGCTACGAGCAGTACTTC.

This clonotype was seen ten or more times. The chain employs TRBV20-1 and TRBJ2-5; TRBD2 aligns across 7 bases. The CDR3 loop spans 12 amino acids. CDR1 is DFQATT and CDR2 is SNEGSKA in the germline V gene (reference sequence). The V segment lost 5 bases and the J segment 5 bases; nucleotides outside the gene matches: 5. Here the CDR3 DNA reads TGCAGTGCTGGCAGGGAGGGGGAGACCCAGTACTTC. This encodes CSAGREGETQYF.

The chain joins TRBV5-8 to TRBJ2-5; D ambiguous. This CDR3 has 14 amino acids. V lost 1 base to trimming and J lost 2 bases, with 9 bases between them. Germline CDR1 SGHTS, CDR2 YDEGEE. The CDR3 loop reads CASSLPTAQETQYF. Here the CDR3 DNA reads TGTGCCAGCAGCTTGCCCACAGCACAAGAGACCCAGTACTTC.

This clonotype was seen many times. This chain joins TRBV10-3 and TRBJ1-5; perhaps TRBD1 as D (5 bases). Trimming left V 7 bases short and J 5 bases short, with 12 bases between. CDR1 and CDR2 (germline): ENHRY, SYGVKD. The CDR3 sequence is 13 residues long. CDR3 bases: TGTGCCATCACCAGGGCGCGGGATCAGCCCCAGCATTTT. Translation gives CAITRARDQPQHF.

This clonotype was seen at least ten times. A read error may account for a junction end that differs from germline. The gene calls are TRBV6-2 or TRBV6-3 and TRBJ1-1, with 7 bases matching TRBD1. This CDR3 contains 15 residues. CDR1 is MNHEY and CDR2 is SVGEGT in the germline V gene. The CDR3 protein is CASSPDGRGNSEAFF. The CDR3 bases are TGTGCCAGCAGTCCGGATGGCAGGGGGAACTCTGAAGCTTTCTTT.

This clonotype was observed at least ten times. The chain uses TRBV20-1 and TRBJ1-1; D gene uncertain. Germline values: CDR1 DFQATT, CDR2 SNEGSKA (reference sequence). V gave up 2 bases and J gave up 4 bases, with 8 bases separating them. The CDR3 runs 12 residues. CDR3 loop: CSARSGPTEAFF. The CDR3 DNA reads TGCAGTGCTAGATCCGGGCCCACTGAAGCTTTCTTT.

This clonotype was counted ten times or more. The chain combines TRBV6-5 with TRBJ2-2, with D unclear. CDR1 MNHEY and CDR2 SVGAGI come from the germline V gene. The V end was cut by 2 bases, the J end by 0 bases, with 10 bases between. The CDR3 covers 16 residues. The CDR3 spells CASSYRSVANTGELFF. The CDR3 bases are TGTGCCAGCAGTTACAGGTCGGTGGCGAACACCGGGGAGCTGTTTTTT.

This clonotype was detected many times. This chain uses TRBV12-3 or TRBV12-4 with TRBJ2-7; tentative D call: TRBD2 (5 bases). The V gene lost 3 bases and the J gene lost 3 bases, with 12 bases spanning the gap. The CDR3 runs to 14 residues. CDR3 loop: CASSLRRVIYEQYF. The CDR3, as DNA: TGTGCCAGCAGTTTGCGGCGGGTGATCTACGAGCAGTACTTC.

This clonotype was seen repeatedly, ten times or more. The chain recombines TRBV7-9 with TRBJ2-7; 7 bases map to TRBD2. J gave up 4 bases and V 4 bases, and 13 bases lay outside the gene matches. Germline lookup yields CDR1 SEHNR and CDR2 FQNEAQ (reference sequence). The CDR3 loop spans 16 amino acids. CDR3 in amino acids: CASSSGGRGPQYEQYF. The CDR3 coding sequence is TGTGCCAGCAGCTCTGGGGGGAGGGGCCCTCAATACGAGCAGTACTTC.

This clonotype has a count of ten or more. The chain employs TRBV27 and TRBJ2-1; D not resolved. V lost 2 bases, J lost 9 bases, and 14 bases lay in between. The CDR3 covers 14 residues. The germline gives CDR1 MNHEY, CDR2 SMNVEV (reference sequence). The CDR3 loop reads CASSLIRGASEQFF. The CDR3 DNA follows: TGTGCCAGCAGTTTAATTCGAGGCGCAAGTGAGCAGTTCTTC.

This clonotype has at least ten counts. The chain recombines TRBV3-1 with TRBJ2-7; D gene unclear. V dropped 6 bases and J dropped 3 bases, with 12 bases sitting between them. CDR1 and CDR2 (germline): LGHDT, YNNKEL (reference sequence). This CDR3 comprises 13 residues. DNA of the CDR3: TGTGCCAGCAGTCCAGTCAACGGCTACGAGCAGTACTTC. Protein sequence: CASSPVNGYEQYF.

This clonotype has a count of ten or more. The chain employs TRBV5-1 and TRBJ1-5; TRBD1 agrees at 8 bases. V trimming: 4 bases; J trimming: 3 bases; junction bases outside the gene matches: 6. The length of the CDR3 is 15 residues. Germline-derived CDR1 and CDR2 are SGHRS and YFSETQ. The CDR3 reads CASSPQGGNNQPQHF. In nucleotides, the CDR3 is TGCGCCAGCAGCCCACAGGGGGGGAACAATCAGCCCCAGCATTTT.

This clonotype occurred many times. The chain is built from TRBV20-1 and TRBJ2-4; maybe TRBD2 (5 bases). Per germline, CDR1 DFQATT and CDR2 SNEGSKA (reference sequence). The CDR3 spans 15 residues. V shed 3 bases and J shed 0 bases, with 12 bases lying between them. The CDR3 nucleotides are TGCAGTGCTAGCCAAGAGCGGCTAGCCAAAAACATTCAGTACTTC. This gives the protein CSASQERLAKNIQYF.

This clonotype was seen at least ten times. The genes are TRBV27 and TRBJ1-1; 12 nucleotides line up with TRBD1. CDR1 is MNHEY and CDR2 is SMNVEV in the germline V gene (reference sequence). V shed 5 bases and J 7 bases; nucleotides not matched to a gene: 5. The CDR3 has 14 residues. The CDR3 loop reads CASSAGTGGVEAFF. The CDR3 DNA reads TGTGCCAGCAGTGCTGGGACAGGGGGCGTTGAAGCTTTCTTT.

This clonotype showed up just a few times. The chain employs TRBV19 and TRBJ2-1; D assignment may be TRBD1 or TRBD2 (5 bases each). Trimming removed 3 bases from V and 10 bases from J, with 10 bases in between. CDR1 is LNHDA, CDR2 SQIVND, per germline (reference sequence). The CDR3 has 12 amino acids. CDR3 region: CASSIGWGEQFF. The DNA for the CDR3 is TGTGCCAGTAGTATTGGTTGGGGGGAGCAGTTCTTC. The variable domain in full, with the rest retrieved from reference TRBV19 and TRBJ2-1, is DGGITQSPKYLFRKEGQNVTLSCEQNLNHDAMYWYRQDPGQGLRLIYYSQIVNDFQKGDIAEGYSVSREKKESFPLTVTSAQKNPTAFYLCASSIGWGEQFFGPGTRLTVL.

This clonotype was recorded many times. The chain couples TRBV4-2 to TRBJ2-7, with 7 bases that match TRBD1. The CDR3 covers 16 residues. The ends lost 4 bases at V and 0 bases at J; junction bases unmatched: 9. CDR1 LGHNA and CDR2 YNFKEQ come from the germline V gene. The CDR3 is CASSLGQEFFSYEQYF. The CDR3 region has the DNA TGTGCCAGCAGCCTCGGACAGGAATTTTTCTCCTACGAGCAGTACTTC.

This clonotype occurred many times. The rearrangement uses TRBV28 and TRBJ1-5; tentative D call: TRBD1 (6 bases). The CDR3 loop spans 13 amino acids. The germline CDR1 and CDR2 sequences are MDHEN and SYDVKM. Trimming took off 4 bases at V and 7 bases at J, with 11 bases between the two ends. In DNA form, the CDR3 reads TGTGCCAGCAGTTGGGGGCTAGGGCAGCCCCAGCATTTT. Protein: CASSWGLGQPQHF.

The sample holds many counts of this clonotype. This sequence joins TRBV9 and TRBJ2-5; D possibly matches TRBD1 or TRBD2 (5 bases each). CDR1 and CDR2 from the germline V gene are SGDLS and YYNGEE. V lost 1 base and J lost 0, with 13 bases in between. The CDR3 covers 16 residues. CDR3 DNA: TGTGCCAGCAGCGTACATCGGGGCCTGTACCAAGAGACCCAGTACTTC. As protein: CASSVHRGLYQETQYF.

This clonotype was detected many times. J is TRBJ2-3 and V is TRBV7-2, with D possibly TRBD2 on 7 matching bases. V was clipped by 6 bases and J by 3 bases, with 19 bases between them. CDR1 and CDR2 (germline): SGHTA, FQGNSA. This CDR3 region has 16 residues. In DNA form, the CDR3 reads TGTGCCAGCAGGCCCGAGGGGGGGGGGCGGACAGATACGCAGTATTTT. It translates to CASRPEGGGRTDTQYF.

As concerns this clonotype: This could be a read error, since a much larger clone is one nucleotide away. The rearrangement links TRBV12-3 or TRBV12-4 to TRBJ1-2; D is undetermined. Trimming removed 0 bases at V and 4 bases at J, with 6 bases between. The CDR3 covers 13 residues. This chain's CDR3 is CASSLATAYGYTF. The CDR3 nucleotides are TGTGCCAGCAGTTTAGCGACGGCCTATGGCTACACCTTC.

This clonotype was seen repeatedly, ten times or more. The chain couples TRBV29-1 to TRBJ2-7; 12 bases agree with TRBD2. Looked up from germline, CDR1 is SQVTM and CDR2 is ANQGSEA. The junction had 9 bases not matched to a gene; V was cut back by 6 bases and J by 3 bases. The CDR3 spans 15 residues. The CDR3 DNA follows: TGCAGCGTCGCCCGAAGACTAGCGGGGGACTACGAGCAGTACTTC. Its protein product is CSVARRLAGDYEQYF.

This clonotype was recorded many times. The chain uses TRBV9 and TRBJ2-5; TRBD1 aligns across 8 bases. CDR1 is SGDLS and CDR2 is YYNGEE in the germline V gene. With 3 bases clipped from V and 0 bases from J, the junction kept 10 bases outside the gene matches. The CDR3 is 17 residues long. This CDR3 is CASSARSGTGDQETQYF. The CDR3 nucleotides read TGTGCCAGCAGCGCCCGATCCGGGACAGGTGACCAAGAGACCCAGTACTTC.

This clonotype has a count of ten or more. DNA of the CDR3: TGTGCCACCAGCAGAGATTGGGGCTCCTACGAGCAGTACTTC. Amino acids: CATSRDWGSYEQYF. The chain employs TRBV15 and TRBJ2-7; the D is unclear. V shed 0 bases and J shed 0 bases, with 6 bases lying between them. Germline V gives CDR1 LNHNV, CDR2 YYDKDF (reference sequence). This CDR3 has 14 residues.

This clonotype was observed at least ten times. The chain joins TRBV29-1 to TRBJ2-1; D not certain. This CDR3 is built from 13 residues. The germline gives CDR1 SQVTM, CDR2 ANQGSEA. Trimming pared 2 bases from V and 8 bases from J, leaving 13 bases between. DNA for the CDR3: TGCAGCGTTGAATACCTTAGGAGCTATGAGCAGTTCTTC. Encoded protein: CSVEYLRSYEQFF.

This clonotype was recorded at least ten times. The chain is built from TRBV29-1 and TRBJ2-7; a possible D gene is TRBD2 (5 bases). In germline, CDR1 is SQVTM, CDR2 ANQGSEA. V lost 4 bases and J 4 bases, leaving 11 bases between the germline ends. The CDR3 is made up of 12 amino acids. The DNA for the CDR3 is TGCAGCGTTGCTCCTAGCAATTACGAGCAGTACTTC. It yields the protein CSVAPSNYEQYF.

Ten or more counts support this clonotype. The V gene is TRBV20-1, the J gene TRBJ2-7; D might be TRBD2 (6 bases). V lost 6 bases, J lost 5 bases, and 23 bases lay in between. The CDR3 length is 15 residues. Germline V gives CDR1 DFQATT, CDR2 SNEGSKA (reference sequence). For the CDR3, the DNA is TGCAGTGCCACCTTCCCGGGGGTAGCGAAGGACGAGCAGTACTTC. It codes for CSATFPGVAKDEQYF.

At least ten counts were recorded for this clonotype. The rearrangement uses TRBV28 and TRBJ1-2; no definite D call. The ends were cut back, 6 bases at V and 2 bases at J, with 10 bases in the middle. This CDR3 comprises 13 residues. The germline V gene encodes CDR1 MDHEN and CDR2 SYDVKM. CDR3 residues: CASSLVGNYGYTF. CDR3 DNA: TGTGCCAGCAGCCTGGTTGGGAACTATGGCTACACCTTC.

To note about this clonotype: A single base separates this from a much larger clone, so it may be a read error. The chain has TRBV6-1 and TRBJ2-1; no reliable D call. This CDR3 region has 14 residues. The germline V and J ends were trimmed by 4 bases and 3 bases, with 10 bases remaining between them. The germline V gene encodes CDR1 MNHNS and CDR2 SASEGT. The DNA for the CDR3 is TGTGCCAGCAGTGTGCGACACTACTACAATGAGCAGTTCTTC. Its protein is CASSVRHYYNEQFF.

Ten or more counts support this clonotype. The V gene is TRBV6-5, the J gene TRBJ1-4, with D possibly TRBD1 on 5 matching bases. Trimming pared 2 bases from V and 11 bases from J, leaving 9 bases between. The CDR3 is 12 residues long. CDR1 and CDR2 from the germline V gene are MNHEY and SVGAGI. In DNA form, the CDR3 reads TGTGCCAGCAGTTACCAGGGATTGAAACTGTTTTTT. It codes for CASSYQGLKLFF.

This chain connects TRBV6-5 to TRBJ1-6, with D possibly being TRBD1 (5 bases). The CDR3 is 13 residues long. Trimming took off 6 bases at V and 8 bases at J, with 11 bases between the two ends. Germline V gene sequence: CDR1 MNHEY, CDR2 SVGAGI. The CDR3 sequence is CASSPGRDSPLHF. Written as DNA, the CDR3 is TGTGCCAGCAGCCCGGGCAGGGATTCACCCCTCCACTTT.

This clonotype was detected ten times or more. The chain carries TRBV20-1 and TRBJ1-5; 9 nucleotides line up with TRBD1. The CDR3 is 13 residues long. After removal of 3 bases from V and 5 bases from J, the junction contained 2 bases not matched to a gene. Germline CDR1 is DFQATT and CDR2 is SNEGSKA (reference sequence). The CDR3 region has the DNA TGCAGTGCTAGGCGGACAGGGGATCAGCCCCAGCATTTT. Protein: CSARRTGDQPQHF.

This clonotype was observed many times. The chain has TRBV12-3 or TRBV12-4 and TRBJ1-1, with D tentatively TRBD1 (6 bases). The CDR3 is 16 residues long. V was pared by 3 bases and J by 0 bases, with 14 bases between. The CDR3 nucleotides read TGTGCCAGCAGTTTCCCACAGGGTCTGATGAACACTGAAGCTTTCTTT. Translating gives CASSFPQGLMNTEAFF.